The 9 T cell receptor beta chains below come from one sample, sequenced in a study of T-cell reconstitution after alpha-beta-depleted transplantation in children. Unique molecular identifiers were incorporated during preparation of the TCRbeta library. Each CDR3 protein gets one entry after TCRdb re-called the PCR reads with MiXCR. Of fewer than 750,000 distinct CDR3 sequences detected, more than 20% appear once; the ten largest clones hold around an eighth. This specimen was PBMCs, mostly from graft donor cells, taken 360 days after TCRalphabeta/CD19-depleted stem cell transplant. These receptors all stem from a boy in the first two years of life who had a stem cell transplant for acute myeloid leukemia, so the T cells may come from the graft donor.

V and J are TRBV7-6 and TRBJ1-3; D unclear. V was pared by 1 base and J by 2 bases, with 9 bases between. This CDR3 spans 15 amino acids. Germline CDR1 reads SGHVS; CDR2 reads FNYEAQ. CDR3 sequence reads: CASSLGGSAGNTIYF. CDR3 nucleotide sequence: TGTGCCAGCAGCTTAGGCGGCTCAGCTGGAAACACCATATATTTT.

This clonotype occurred many times. The chain joins TRBV7-9 to TRBJ1-1; tentatively, D is TRBD1 (5 bases). The V end lost 4 bases, the J end lost 6 bases, and 12 bases lay between the germline ends. The CDR3 is 13 amino acids. CDR1 is SEHNR, CDR2 FQNEAQ, per germline (reference sequence). For the CDR3, the DNA is TGTGCCAGCAGCTCCGGGGGTGATCCTGAAGCTTTCTTT. Its protein product is CASSSGGDPEAFF.

In this sample, this clonotype turned up a few times. This chain connects TRBV12-3 or TRBV12-4 to TRBJ2-4, with D maybe TRBD2 (5 bases). The V gene lost 0 bases and the J gene lost 13 bases, with 13 bases spanning the gap. CDR3 length: 13 residues. CDR3 region: CASSLAASLGQYF. The CDR3 DNA sequence: TGTGCCAGCAGTTTAGCGGCTAGCTTGGGGCAGTACTTC.

This chain joins TRBV7-7 and TRBJ2-2; 8 nucleotides line up with TRBD2. CDR1 and CDR2 from the germline V gene are SSHAT and FNYEAQ (reference sequence). There are 15 residues in the CDR3. The V gene end was trimmed by 3 bases and the J gene end by 5 bases; junction bases not matched to a gene: 5. The CDR3 reads CASSLGLGRTGELFF. CDR3 nucleotide sequence: TGTGCCAGCAGCTTGGGACTAGGGAGGACCGGGGAGCTGTTTTTT.

This clonotype was seen repeatedly, ten times or more. V is TRBV24-1 and J is TRBJ2-3; 11 bases are a match to TRBD1. The CDR3 spans 15 residues. CDR1 KGHDR and CDR2 SFDVKD come from the germline V gene. The V segment lost 7 bases and the J segment 2 bases; nucleotides outside the gene matches: 4. The CDR3 spells CATRPGQGDTDTQYF. In DNA form, the CDR3 reads TGTGCCACCAGGCCGGGACAGGGGGACACAGATACGCAGTATTTT.

The chain has TRBV7-2 and TRBJ2-4; D assignment may be TRBD1 or TRBD2 (6 bases each). V was shortened by 5 bases and J by 1 base, with 15 bases between the two germline ends. The CDR3 extends over 16 amino acids. The germline gives CDR1 SGHTA, CDR2 FQGNSA. The CDR3 nucleotides are TGTGCCAGCAGCGTGGGCAGGGGAGGCGCCAAAAACATTCAGTACTTC. Protein sequence: CASSVGRGGAKNIQYF.

This clonotype has ten or more counts. This chain links TRBV28 with TRBJ2-1; unclear D gene. V lost 7 bases and J 4 bases, leaving 20 bases between the germline ends. The CDR3 contains 16 residues. Per germline, CDR1 MDHEN and CDR2 SYDVKM. The CDR3 DNA reads as TGTGCCAGCACGTCCCTCCCCGCACCGGTTTACAATGAGCAGTTCTTC. Translation: CASTSLPAPVYNEQFF.

This chain connects TRBV20-1 to TRBJ2-1; D not certain. V was pared by 3 bases and J by 9 bases, with 6 bases between. Germline V gene sequence: CDR1 DFQATT, CDR2 SNEGSKA (reference sequence). This CDR3 is built from 10 residues. The CDR3 reads CSARPREQFF. CDR3 bases: TGCAGTGCTAGGCCCCGTGAGCAGTTCTTC.

This clonotype was picked up many times. The V gene is TRBV2, the J gene TRBJ2-1; D is uncertain. The CDR3 loop spans 15 amino acids. Trimming removed 4 bases from V and 6 bases from J, with 16 bases in between. Germline values: CDR1 SNHLY, CDR2 FYNNEI. The CDR3 loop reads CASSGWKSMGNEQFF. For the CDR3, the DNA is TGTGCCAGCAGTGGATGGAAATCAATGGGCAATGAGCAGTTCTTC.